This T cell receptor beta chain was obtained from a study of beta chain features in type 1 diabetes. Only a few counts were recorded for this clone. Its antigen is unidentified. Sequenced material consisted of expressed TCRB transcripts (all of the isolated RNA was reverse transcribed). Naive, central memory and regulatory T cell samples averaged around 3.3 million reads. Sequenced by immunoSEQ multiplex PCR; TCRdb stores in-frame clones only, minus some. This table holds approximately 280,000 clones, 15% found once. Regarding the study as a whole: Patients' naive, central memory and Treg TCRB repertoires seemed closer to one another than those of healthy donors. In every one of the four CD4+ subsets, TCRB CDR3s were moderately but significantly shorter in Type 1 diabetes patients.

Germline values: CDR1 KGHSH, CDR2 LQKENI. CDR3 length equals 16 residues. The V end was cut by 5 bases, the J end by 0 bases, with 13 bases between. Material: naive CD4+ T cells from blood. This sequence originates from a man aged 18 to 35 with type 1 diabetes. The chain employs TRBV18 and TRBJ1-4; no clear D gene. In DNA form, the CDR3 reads TGTGCCAGCTCAGTAAACGACGGGGCAACTAATGAAAAACTGTTTTTT. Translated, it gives CASSVNDGATNEKLFF. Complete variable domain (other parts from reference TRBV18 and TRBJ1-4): NAGVMQNPRHLVRRRGQEARLRCSPMKGHSHVYWYRQLPEEGLKFMVYLQKENIIDESGMPKERFSAEFPKEGPSILRIQQVVRGDSAAYFCASSVNDGATNEKLFFGSGTQLSVL.